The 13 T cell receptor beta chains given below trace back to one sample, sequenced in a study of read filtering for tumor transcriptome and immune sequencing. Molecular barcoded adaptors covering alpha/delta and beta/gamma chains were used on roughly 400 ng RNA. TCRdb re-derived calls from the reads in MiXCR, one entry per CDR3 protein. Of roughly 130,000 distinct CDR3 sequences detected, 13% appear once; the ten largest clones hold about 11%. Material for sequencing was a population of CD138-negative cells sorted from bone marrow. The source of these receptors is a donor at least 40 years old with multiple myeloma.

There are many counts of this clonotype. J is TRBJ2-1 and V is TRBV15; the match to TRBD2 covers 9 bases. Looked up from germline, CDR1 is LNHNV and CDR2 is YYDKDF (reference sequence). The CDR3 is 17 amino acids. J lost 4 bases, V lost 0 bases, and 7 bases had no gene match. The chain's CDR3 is CATSREGLAGRYNEQFF. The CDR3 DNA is TGTGCCACCAGCAGAGAGGGTCTAGCGGGAAGATACAATGAGCAGTTCTTC.

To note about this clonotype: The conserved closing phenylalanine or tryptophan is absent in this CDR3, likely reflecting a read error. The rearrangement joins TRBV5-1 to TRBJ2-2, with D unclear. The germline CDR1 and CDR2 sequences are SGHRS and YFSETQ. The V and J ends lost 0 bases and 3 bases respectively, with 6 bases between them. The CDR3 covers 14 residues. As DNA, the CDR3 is TGCGCCAGCAGCTTGGGACTTGACACCGGGGAGCTGTTTTCT. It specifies CASSLGLDTGELFS.

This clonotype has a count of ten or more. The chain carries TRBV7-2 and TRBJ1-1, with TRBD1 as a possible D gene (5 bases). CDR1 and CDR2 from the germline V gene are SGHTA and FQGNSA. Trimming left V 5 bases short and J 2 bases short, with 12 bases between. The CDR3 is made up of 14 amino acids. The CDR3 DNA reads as TGTGCCAGCAGCCCGGGACCGATAAACACTGAAGCTTTCTTT. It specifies CASSPGPINTEAFF.

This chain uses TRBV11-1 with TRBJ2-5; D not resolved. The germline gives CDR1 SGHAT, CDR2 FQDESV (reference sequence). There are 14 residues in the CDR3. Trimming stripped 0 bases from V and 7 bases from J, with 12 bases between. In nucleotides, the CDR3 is TGTGCCAGCAGCTTAGCCCAAACCCCGGGGACCCAGTACTTC. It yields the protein CASSLAQTPGTQYF.

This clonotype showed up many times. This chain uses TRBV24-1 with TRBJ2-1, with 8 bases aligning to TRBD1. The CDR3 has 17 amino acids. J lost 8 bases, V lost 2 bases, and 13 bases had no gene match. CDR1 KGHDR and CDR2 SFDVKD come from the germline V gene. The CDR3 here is CATSDSREDRAWHEQFF. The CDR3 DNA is TGTGCCACCAGTGATTCCAGGGAGGACAGGGCTTGGCATGAGCAGTTCTTC.

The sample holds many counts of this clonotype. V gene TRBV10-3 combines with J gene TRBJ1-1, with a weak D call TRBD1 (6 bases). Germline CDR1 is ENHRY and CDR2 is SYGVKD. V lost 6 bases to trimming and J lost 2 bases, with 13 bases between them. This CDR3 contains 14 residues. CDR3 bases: TGTGCCATCAGGACGGGACAAACTAACACTGAAGCTTTCTTT. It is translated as CAIRTGQTNTEAFF.

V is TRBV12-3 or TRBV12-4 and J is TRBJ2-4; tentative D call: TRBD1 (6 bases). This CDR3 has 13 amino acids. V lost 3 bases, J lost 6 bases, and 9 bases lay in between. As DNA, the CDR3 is TGTGCCAGCAGTTTGGGCAGGGGAAACATTCAGTACTTC. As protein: CASSLGRGNIQYF.

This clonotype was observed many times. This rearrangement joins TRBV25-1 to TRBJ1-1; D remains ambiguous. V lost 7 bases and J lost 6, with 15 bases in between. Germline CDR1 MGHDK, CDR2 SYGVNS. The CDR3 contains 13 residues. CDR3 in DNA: TGTGCCAGCACCCCCTATAGTTACGCTGAAGCTTTCTTT. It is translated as CASTPYSYAEAFF.

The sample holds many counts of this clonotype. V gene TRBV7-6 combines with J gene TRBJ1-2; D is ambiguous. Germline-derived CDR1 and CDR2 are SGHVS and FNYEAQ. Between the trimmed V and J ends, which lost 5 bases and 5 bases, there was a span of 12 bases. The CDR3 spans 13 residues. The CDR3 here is CASSRSGFYGYTF. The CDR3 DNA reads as TGTGCCAGCAGCCGTTCAGGATTTTATGGCTACACCTTC.

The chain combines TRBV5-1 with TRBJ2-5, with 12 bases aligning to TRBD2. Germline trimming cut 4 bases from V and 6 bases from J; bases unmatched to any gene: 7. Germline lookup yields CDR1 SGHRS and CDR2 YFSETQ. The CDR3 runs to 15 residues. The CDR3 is CASSPQTSGSQTQYF. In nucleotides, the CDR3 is TGCGCCAGCAGCCCTCAGACTAGCGGGAGTCAGACCCAGTACTTC.

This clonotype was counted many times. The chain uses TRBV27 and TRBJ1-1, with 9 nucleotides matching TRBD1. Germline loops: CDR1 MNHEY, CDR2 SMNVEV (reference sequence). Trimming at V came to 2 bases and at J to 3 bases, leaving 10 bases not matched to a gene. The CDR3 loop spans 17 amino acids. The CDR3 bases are TGTGCCAGCAGTTTAAGGCCAACAGGGGGCCTTTACACTGAAGCTTTCTTT. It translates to CASSLRPTGGLYTEAFF.

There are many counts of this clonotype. CDR3 nucleotide sequence: TGTGCCAGCTCATCCTCTCGCCCCAGCGGAGAGACCCAGTACTTC. Translation: CASSSSRPSGETQYF. The chain employs TRBV28 and TRBJ2-5, with a possible D match to TRBD2 (5 bases). This CDR3 comprises 15 residues. V lost 8 bases and J lost 4, with 20 bases in between. Per germline, CDR1 MDHEN and CDR2 SYDVKM.

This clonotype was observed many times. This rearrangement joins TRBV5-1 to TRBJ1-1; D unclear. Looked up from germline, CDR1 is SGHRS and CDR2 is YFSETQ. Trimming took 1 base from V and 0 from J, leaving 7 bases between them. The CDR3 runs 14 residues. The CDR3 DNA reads TGCGCCAGCAGCTTGACTCAGGTGAACACTGAAGCTTTCTTT. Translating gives CASSLTQVNTEAFF. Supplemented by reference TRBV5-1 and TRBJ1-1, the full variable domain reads KAGVTQTPRYLIKTRGQQVTLSCSPISGHRSVSWYQQTPGQGLQFLFEYFSETQRNKGNFPGRFSGRQFSNSRSEMNVSTLELGDSALYLCASSLTQVNTEAFFGQGTRLTVV.